This T cell receptor beta chain emerged from a study of T cell responses to AZD1222 COVID-19 vaccine (TCRdb year 2021). As for the study more broadly: A total of 230 to 250 trial participants underwent TCR sequencing, of whom around 200 received two doses of AZD1222 and about 26 received two doses of the MenACWY control vaccine. Trial participants were enrolled by age into 18-55, 56-69 and 70-plus year subgroups, with 148, 28 and 57 TCR-sequenced participants respectively. General conclusions and limits of the study: CD4 TCRs associated with the vaccine covered the entire spike protein, and the dominant responses were in regions 160-218 and 743-854. Because no day 14 peak-response samples were available, repertoires were characterized only after the peak T cell response. Nearly half of unique spike-specific TCRs reportedly recognized epitopes outside regions mutated in the B.1.351 and B.1.1.7 variants. Most participants were white British and females outnumbered males, and the authors suggested that clonal diversity may have been underestimated. Conclusions about previously exposed vaccinees are limited, since just five to seven AZD1222 recipients were seropositive for SARS-CoV-2 at baseline. The 56-69-year group was small, and its depth increase did not reach significance, likely because of low power. Spike-specific TCR breadth and depth rose significantly after two AZD1222 doses compared with day 0 and with MenACWY recipients.

Trimming removed 0 bases from V and 0 bases from J; the gene matches leave 14 bases unexplained. Reading from cysteine to phenylalanine, the CDR3 counts 20 amino acids. CDR3 DNA only is kept here, 60 bases in frame from base 1. Per the germline V gene, MNHEY is the CDR1 and SVGEGT is the CDR2. Sample time point, as interpreted from the label and publication: about 28 days (+/-7) after the second vaccine dose. AZD1222 recipients whose second dose came at about 4 weeks and those whose second dose came at about 12 weeks were combined into one group, since spike-specific TCR depth and breadth did not differ between the two schedules. Vaccinee samples came from UK trials COV001 and COV002, including a single-blind randomized controlled phase 2/3 trial of AZD1222 (ChAdOx1 nCoV-19) in healthy adults. For TCRbeta chain sequencing, PBMC samples from trial participants were taken at day 0 and at day 28 after the second dose.

Points on this clone: Its antigen remains undetermined. Within one base of it there is no much larger clone, and no base qualities were kept.

The CDR3 regions of human TCRbeta chains were analyzed by immunosequencing. Under the source paper's analysis protocol: TCRs in the repertoires were matched against a reference library of SARS-CoV-2-specific TCRs that had been generated with the MIRA antigen-specificity platform. Breadth meant the fraction of unique TCRs that were SARS-CoV-2-associated, whereas depth meant the fraction of total T cells that were SARS-CoV-2-associated. Using the MIRA data, each spike-specific TCR was mapped to the spike region that the TCR reacts to and placed in a CD4 or CD8 class. Log10-transformed breadth and depth values were compared by one-way ANOVA with Sidak's multiple comparisons tests. Sourced from immuneACCESS, this table was stored by TCRdb with only in-frame sequences that have V and J called. A share of the clones is absent; for the studies checked, an unresolved V gene accounts for under half, and the remainder has no known explanation. From that table come the V and J calls and clone size; the DNA was used to work out D and trimming. The sample table holds approximately 150,000 clones, of which around 90% were seen once. Under 2% of the sample is held by the ten biggest clonotypes.

The source material was peripheral blood, sampled 28 days after the second AZD1222 dose. The TCR was taken from an adult who received the AZD1222 COVID-19 vaccine. The V and J genes are TRBV6-2 or TRBV6-3 and TRBJ2-7, with 10 central nucleotides matching TRBD2. This receptor has the CDR3 CASSYSDFRMTSGPSYEQYF. The nucleotide sequence is given as TGTGCCAGCAGTTACTCGGATTTTCGGATGACTAGCGGGCCCTCCTACGAGCAGTACTTC.